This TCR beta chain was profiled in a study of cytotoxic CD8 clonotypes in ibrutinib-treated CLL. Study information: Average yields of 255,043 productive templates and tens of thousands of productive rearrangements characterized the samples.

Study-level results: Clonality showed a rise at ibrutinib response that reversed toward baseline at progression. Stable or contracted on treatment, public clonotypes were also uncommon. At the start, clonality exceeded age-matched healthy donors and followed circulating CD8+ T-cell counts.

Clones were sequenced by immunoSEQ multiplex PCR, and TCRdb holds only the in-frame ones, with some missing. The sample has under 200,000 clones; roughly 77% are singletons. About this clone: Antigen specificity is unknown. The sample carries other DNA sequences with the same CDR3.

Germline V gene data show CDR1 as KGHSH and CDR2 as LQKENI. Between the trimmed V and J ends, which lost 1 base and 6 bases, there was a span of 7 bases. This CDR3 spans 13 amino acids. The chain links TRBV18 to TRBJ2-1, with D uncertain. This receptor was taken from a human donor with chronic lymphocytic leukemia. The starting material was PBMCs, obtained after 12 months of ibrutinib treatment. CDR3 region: CASSPRLGNEQFF. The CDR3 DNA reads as TGTGCCAGCTCACCACGTCTAGGCAATGAGCAGTTCTTC.